Each of the 25 T cell receptor beta chains below was sequenced from the same sample in a study of shared clonotypes between healthy human individuals. The assay was immunoSEQ multiplex PCR, and TCRdb's table has in-frame clones only and misses some. Seen here are hundreds of thousands of clones, 95% to 97% observed once, and the top ten hold approximately 0.32%. Material: memory CD8+ T cells sorted from blood. Subset reported: CD45RO+ cells pooled with CCR7-negative TemRA cells. These TCRs come from a man younger than 40 in good health.

This sequence joins TRBV7-9 and TRBJ2-7; TRBD1 matches 11 bases. Germline V gene sequence: CDR1 SEHNR, CDR2 FQNEAQ (reference sequence). The CDR3 has 16 residues. V lost 3 bases and J lost 3; bases outside the gene matches: 7. The CDR3 here is CASSLQPGTGGYEQYF. In DNA form, the CDR3 reads TGTGCCAGCAGCTTGCAACCCGGGACAGGGGGCTACGAGCAGTACTTC. The full variable domain, completed using reference TRBV7-9 and TRBJ2-7, is DTGVSQNPRHKITKRGQNVTFRCDPISEHNRLYWYRQTLGQGPEFLTYFQNEAQLEKSRLLSDRFSAERPKGSFSTLEIQRTEQGDSAMYLCASSLQPGTGGYEQYFGPGTRLTVT.

The CDR3 nucleotides read TGTGCCAGCAGTTACTCAAAGGGCTACGAGCAGTACTTC. It yields the protein CASSYSKGYEQYF. The chain carries TRBV6-5 and TRBJ2-7; D not certain. V lost 0 bases and J lost 3, with 6 bases in between. The CDR3 loop spans 13 amino acids. The germline gives CDR1 MNHEY, CDR2 SVGAGI.

J is TRBJ2-3 and V is TRBV7-8, with D unresolved. The length of the CDR3 is 13 residues. In germline, CDR1 is SGHVS, CDR2 FQNEAQ. Trimming cost V 3 bases and J 4 bases, with 8 bases left between them. Here the CDR3 reads CASSLRSPDTQYF. The CDR3 nucleotides are TGTGCCAGCAGCTTGAGGAGCCCAGATACGCAGTATTTT.

In this sample, this clone turned up once. The rearrangement joins TRBV11-3 to TRBJ2-7; D gene ambiguous. Germline loops: CDR1 SGHNT, CDR2 YENEEA. The CDR3 spans 13 residues. The germline V and J ends were trimmed by 2 bases and 1 base, with 6 bases remaining between them. The CDR3 DNA follows: TGTGCCAGCAGCTTAACAGCTTCCTACGAGCAGTACTTC. Translated: CASSLTASYEQYF.

This clone was found once. The V gene is TRBV13, the J gene TRBJ1-2; 8 positions match TRBD1. Germline V lookup: CDR1 PRHDT, CDR2 FYEKMQ (reference sequence). J was trimmed by 2 bases and V by 1 base; bases with no gene match: 0. The CDR3 runs to 14 residues. In nucleotides, the CDR3 is TGTGCCAGCAGCTTAGACAGGGGGAACTATGGCTACACCTTC. It encodes CASSLDRGNYGYTF.

CDR3 residues: CASSTRQIYGYTF. DNA of the CDR3: TGTGCCAGCAGCACCCGACAGATCTATGGCTACACCTTC. V is TRBV7-9 and J is TRBJ1-2, with D possibly being TRBD1 (5 bases). Between the trimmed V and J ends, which lost 5 bases and 4 bases, there was a span of 11 bases. Germline assignment: CDR1 SEHNR and CDR2 FQNEAQ (reference sequence). The CDR3 length is 13 residues. Full variable domain (rest looked up from reference TRBV7-9 and TRBJ1-2): DTGVSQNPRHKITKRGQNVTFRCDPISEHNRLYWYRQTLGQGPEFLTYFQNEAQLEKSRLLSDRFSAERPKGSFSTLEIQRTEQGDSAMYLCASSTRQIYGYTFGSGTRLTVV.

This chain connects TRBV4-1 to TRBJ2-2, with TRBD2 identical over 12 bases. There are 15 residues in the CDR3. The germline gives CDR1 MGHRA, CDR2 YSYEKL. Trimming cost V 4 bases and J 5 bases; bases outside gene matches: 2. In DNA form, the CDR3 reads TGCGCCAGCAGCCCAGGACTAGCGGGGACCGGGGAGCTGTTTTTT. It specifies CASSPGLAGTGELFF.

The chain has TRBV20-1 and TRBJ2-7; 7 bases are a match to TRBD2. Germline loops: CDR1 DFQATT, CDR2 SNEGSKA (reference sequence). The CDR3 contains 11 residues. The V and J ends lost 5 bases and 2 bases, in that order; junction bases with no gene match: 0. CDR3 nucleotide sequence: TGCAGTGCTCTAGCGGCCTACGAGCAGTACTTC. Translating gives CSALAAYEQYF.

The chain employs TRBV19 and TRBJ2-7, with 7 bases aligning to TRBD2. Per germline, CDR1 LNHDA and CDR2 SQIVND (reference sequence). V dropped 5 bases and J dropped 5; count of bases not matched to a gene: 9. The CDR3 covers 14 residues. The CDR3 DNA reads TGTGCCAGTAGTTTCCTGGGGAGGGATCACGAGCAGTACTTC. The encoded protein is CASSFLGRDHEQYF.

V usage is TRBV15 and J usage is TRBJ2-5; a possible D gene is TRBD2 (6 bases). The CDR3 is 15 residues long. Trimming took off 0 bases at V and 4 bases at J, with 12 bases between the two ends. Germline assignment: CDR1 LNHNV and CDR2 YYDKDF (reference sequence). CDR3 region: CATSRDLAGLETQYF. CDR3 nucleotides: TGTGCCACCAGCAGAGATCTGGCGGGATTAGAGACCCAGTACTTC.

The genes are TRBV29-1 and TRBJ2-7; 7 bases fit TRBD1. The ends lost 2 bases at V and 5 bases at J; junction bases unmatched: 9. Germline values: CDR1 SQVTM, CDR2 ANQGSEA. CDR3 length equals 14 residues. CDR3 DNA sequence: TGCAGCGTTGAAACGCCGGGACAGCCCCACGAGCAGTACTTC. Its protein is CSVETPGQPHEQYF.

V is TRBV6-5 and J is TRBJ2-5; no firm D call. The J call may be in error: the DNA end matches TRBJ2-7 better. Per germline, CDR1 MNHEY and CDR2 SVGAGI. The CDR3 is 15 amino acids. The CDR3 spells CASSYDSQAPYEQYF. The CDR3 nucleotides read TGTGCCAGCAGTTACGACTCTCAGGCCCCCTACGAGCAGTACTTC.

The V and J genes are TRBV19 and TRBJ1-2; D ambiguous. The CDR3 is made up of 14 amino acids. Trimming left V 1 base short and J 3 bases short, with 9 bases between. Germline CDR1 and CDR2: LNHDA and SQIVND (reference sequence). The CDR3 DNA reads as TGTGCCAGTAGTATAGCTGGCAGCCACTATGGCTACACCTTC. It is translated as CASSIAGSHYGYTF.

This chain connects TRBV27 to TRBJ2-7, with 15 positions matching TRBD2. The CDR3 has 17 residues. With V trimmed by 3 bases and J by 9 bases, 12 bases remained unmatched. Looked up from germline, CDR1 is MNHEY and CDR2 is SMNVEV (reference sequence). The CDR3 DNA follows: TGTGCCAGCAGTTTTATGGATCCGGGACTAGCGGGAGGAGCGCAGTACTTC. It is translated as CASSFMDPGLAGGAQYF.

In DNA, the CDR3 is TGTGCCAGCATCATGGGGGACAGGGGGAGTGAGCAGTTCTTC. Translating gives CASIMGDRGSEQFF. The chain carries TRBV28 and TRBJ2-1, with 11 bases identical to TRBD1. CDR1 and CDR2 (germline): MDHEN, SYDVKM. Trimming removed 7 bases from V and 9 bases from J; junction bases left unmatched: 8. The CDR3 loop spans 14 amino acids.

The rearrangement links TRBV7-6 to TRBJ2-2, with 14 positions matching TRBD2. Germline trimming cut 2 bases from V and 5 bases from J; bases unmatched to any gene: 4. The CDR3 consists of 17 residues. Germline CDR1 and CDR2: SGHVS and FNYEAQ. As DNA, the CDR3 is TGTGCCAGCAGCTTATTTGGGACTAGCGGGAGAACCGGGGAGCTGTTTTTT. Amino acids: CASSLFGTSGRTGELFF.

The chain is built from TRBV7-2 and TRBJ2-5; a weak D match, TRBD1 (5 bases). V shed 5 bases and J shed 1 base, with 17 bases lying between them. CDR3 length: 16 amino acids. Germline V lookup: CDR1 SGHTA, CDR2 FQGNSA. CDR3 loop: CASSPLRVSGQETQYF. The CDR3 DNA is TGTGCCAGCAGCCCACTCAGGGTGAGTGGCCAAGAGACCCAGTACTTC.

This clone appeared a single time. The J gene is TRBJ2-2, the V gene TRBV10-3, with a possible D match to TRBD1 (6 bases). This CDR3 has 18 residues. Trimming left V 0 bases short and J 1 base short, with 15 bases between. CDR1 and CDR2 from the germline V gene are ENHRY and SYGVKD. The CDR3 DNA reads as TGTGCCATCAGTGAGTCCCGGCGAGGGGGAATGAACACCGGGGAGCTGTTTTTT. It is translated as CAISESRRGGMNTGELFF.

This clone is a singleton in its sample. This chain links TRBV4-2 with TRBJ2-2; a possible D gene is TRBD2 (5 bases). V lost 1 base, J lost 0 bases, and 9 bases lay in between. The CDR3 sequence is 16 residues long. Germline V gives CDR1 LGHNA, CDR2 YNFKEQ. Here the CDR3 DNA reads TGTGCCAGCAGCCAAGGTACGGACTCGAACACCGGGGAGCTGTTTTTT. Translating it yields CASSQGTDSNTGELFF.

The chain joins TRBV28 to TRBJ1-5, with 7 nucleotides matching TRBD1. The CDR3 runs 14 residues. Germline CDR1 MDHEN, CDR2 SYDVKM. V was clipped by 4 bases and J by 6 bases; unmatched bases: 6. CDR3 amino acids: CASSSQGLGQPQHF. The CDR3 DNA sequence: TGTGCCAGCAGTTCACAGGGGCTTGGTCAGCCCCAGCATTTT.

The chain is built from TRBV5-4 and TRBJ2-1; 8 positions match TRBD2. The CDR3 extends over 14 amino acids. The trim removed 2 bases at V and 5 bases at J, leaving 3 bases unmatched. Germline CDR1 SGHNT, CDR2 YYREEE (reference sequence). CDR3 loop: CASSLGLADNEQFF. For the CDR3, the DNA is TGTGCCAGCAGCTTAGGACTAGCAGACAATGAGCAGTTCTTC.

This chain connects TRBV29-1 to TRBJ2-5, with 7 bases that match TRBD1. Germline CDR1 is SQVTM and CDR2 is ANQGSEA. CDR3 size: 14 residues. The ends lost 0 bases at V and 4 bases at J; junction bases unmatched: 5. The chain's CDR3 is CSVEDSTGVETQYF. The CDR3 DNA reads as TGCAGCGTTGAAGATAGTACAGGGGTAGAGACCCAGTACTTC.

The chain links TRBV5-6 to TRBJ2-2, with a tentative D call TRBD2 (5 bases). Germline V gene sequence: CDR1 SGHDT, CDR2 YYEEEE. The CDR3 spans 14 residues. The V and J ends lost 0 bases and 8 bases respectively, with 11 bases between them. The CDR3 coding sequence is TGTGCCAGCAGCTTGGCTTTGCGGAGGGGGGAGCTGTTTTTT. This codes for CASSLALRRGELFF.

The chain uses TRBV4-1 and TRBJ2-5; D possibly corresponds to TRBD2 (5 bases). The V end was cut by 3 bases, the J end by 0 bases, with 5 bases between. The CDR3 runs to 13 residues. CDR1 and CDR2 (germline): MGHRA, YSYEKL. The CDR3 protein is CASSHGDQETQYF. The CDR3 nucleotides read TGCGCCAGCAGCCACGGGGACCAAGAGACCCAGTACTTC.

The rearrangement joins TRBV5-6 to TRBJ1-1; a weak D match, TRBD1 (5 bases). V was shortened by 0 bases and J by 1 base, with 10 bases between the two germline ends. Germline V CDR1 and CDR2: SGHDT, YYEEEE. The CDR3 loop spans 15 amino acids. The CDR3 DNA reads as TGTGCCAGCAGCTTGGGGTCGGGACGGAACACTGAAGCTTTCTTT. Its translation: CASSLGSGRNTEAFF. The full variable domain, with the rest looked up from reference TRBV5-6 and TRBJ1-1, is DAGVTQSPTHLIKTRGQQVTLRCSPKSGHDTVSWYQQALGQGPQFIFQYYEEEERQRGNFPDRFSGHQFPNYSSELNVNALLLGDSALYLCASSLGSGRNTEAFFGQGTRLTVV.